This record concerns one T cell receptor beta chain sequence. Its antigen is not identified. This record comes from a study of cytomegalovirus exposure and HLA in healthy donors. Overall study findings and caveats: The study assumed roughly uniform donor sequencing depth for presence/absence analyses. As immune exposure information, only CMV serostatus was available.

Donors likely had unrecorded immune exposures despite being nominally healthy when sampled. PCR employed 60 Vbeta and 13 Jbeta primers. The assay was immunoSEQ multiplex PCR, and TCRdb's table has in-frame clones only and misses some. This sample has fewer than 200,000 clones; approximately 85% occur once, and the top ten carry roughly 10%. The clonotype originates from a man aged 45-60 years in good health and CMV-seropositive. Sample: PBMCs.

The chain's CDR3 is CASSPYRDRGDRGNEQFF. CDR3 DNA: TGTGCCAGCTCACCATACCGGGACAGGGGCGACAGAGGTAATGAGCAGTTCTTC. The rearrangement uses TRBV18 and TRBJ2-1; TRBD1 aligns across 10 bases. This CDR3 comprises 18 residues. V dropped 2 bases and J dropped 7; count of bases not matched to a gene: 14. Germline V gene data show CDR1 as KGHSH and CDR2 as LQKENI.